The rows below give T cell receptor beta chains drawn from one sample of a study of CD8+CD57+ T cells in acquired aplastic anemia. In TCRdb, the reads were re-called with MiXCR into one record per CDR3 protein. The sample lists 150,000 to 170,000 distinct CDR3 sequences, about 52% seen once, with 9.5% to 15% in the top ten. What was sequenced was sorted CD4+, CD8+, or CD8+CD57+ T cells (not recorded which) from PBMCs. These receptors came from a human donor with aplastic anemia. CDR3s include the opening cysteine and the closing phenylalanine or tryptophan. The D gene is left open where the match is weak. Some rows have no size entry. The others give once, few or many, or a class for an expanded clone.

. . TRBJ2-3 TRBV19 13 CASSIGGSDTQYF TGTGCCAGTAGTATCGGGGGCTCCGATACGCAGTATTTT
once . TRBJ1-6 TRBV19 13 CASGGTFNSPLHF TGTGCCAGTGGGGGGACATTTAATTCACCCCTCCACTTT
many . TRBJ1-1 TRBV7-6 13 CASSPSPQGKAFF TGTGCCAGCAGCCCCAGCCCCCAGGGGAAAGCTTTCTTT
. . TRBJ2-2 TRBV19 13 CASKNRDTGELFF TGTGCCAGTAAGAACAGGGACACCGGGGAGCTGTTTTTT
. . TRBJ2-3 TRBV5-1 11 CASSLVDTQYF TGCGCCAGCAGCTTGGTGGATACGCAGTATTTT
. . TRBJ2-3 TRBV12-3/TRBV12-4 16 CASSLSAPRSTDTQYF TGTGCCAGCAGTTTATCGGCCCCCCGCAGCACAGATACGCAGTATTTT
. TRBD2 TRBJ2-1 TRBV11-1 15 CASSPGLAGQNEQLF TGTGCCAGCAGCCCCGGACTAGCGGGGCAGAATGAGCAGCTCTTC
. . TRBJ2-3 TRBV11-2 16 CASSKQTDSRTDTQYF TGTGCCAGCAGCAAACAGACGGACAGCCGAACAGATACGCAGTATTTT
. . TRBJ2-1 TRBV10-3 13 CAIRGTSVNEQFF TGTGCCATCAGAGGGACGTCCGTCAATGAGCAGTTCTTC
. . TRBJ2-7 TRBV7-6 15 CASSLAEGEGYEQYF TGTGCCAGCAGCTTAGCGGAGGGGGAGGGCTACGAGCAGTACTTC
many TRBD1 TRBJ2-2 TRBV19 14 CASSNRDRVGELFF TGTGCCAGTAGTAACCGGGACAGGGTCGGGGAGCTGTTTTTT
few TRBD2 TRBJ2-1 TRBV15 13 CATSRAREGEQFF TGTGCCACCAGCAGAGCCCGGGAGGGAGAGCAGTTCTTC
. . TRBJ1-5 TRBV7-6 15 CASSLIQGSNQPQHF TGTGCCAGCAGCTTAATCCAAGGAAGTAATCAGCCCCAGCATTTT